Sequencing of this T cell receptor beta chain was carried out in a study of long-term antiretroviral therapy in people with HIV. General observations from the study: Gathering of blood took place between about 2003 and 2017, possibly under older ART regimens. Nothing was known about ART adherence, viral resistance or changes in therapy.

This CDR3 contains 16 residues. V lost 8 bases, J lost 0 bases, and 17 bases lay in between. The germline CDR1 and CDR2 sequences are KGHSH and LQKENI. For each donor, at least one pre-ART and at least two post-ART PBMC samples were available. Worth noting for this clone: Its antigen is not known.

Assay version v3.0 of immunoSEQ was used, and it was run at survey level. Repertoires were generated with immunoSEQ multiplex PCR, while TCRdb's copy carries only in-frame clones and drops some. The sample holds fewer than 40,000 clones, 60% to 85% seen once. This TCR was recovered from a woman aged 50 to 65 with HIV. The source material was unsorted PBMCs, sampled 3.1 years after starting antiretroviral therapy. This chain connects TRBV18 to TRBJ2-4; possibly TRBD1 for D (6 bases). CDR3 sequence reads: CASTPRVGQAKNIQYF. The CDR3 DNA follows: TGTGCCAGCACGCCCCGGGTGGGACAAGCCAAAAACATTCAGTACTTC.